The 2 T cell receptor beta chains in this list originate from one sample, sequenced in a study of control samples from healthy donors and cancer patients. Sequencing was performed with immunoSEQ multiplex PCR; in TCRdb, only in-frame clones are kept and a portion is missing. The data show approximately 160,000 clones, with just over 90% seen just once and 4.1% held by the top ten. The source material was blood. Receptor source: a woman in her sixties or seventies in good health.

This clone has a single count. The CDR3 DNA follows: TGTGCCAGCAGAAAGGGACAGGACGGCAATGGCTACACCTTC. This codes for CASRKGQDGNGYTF. V is TRBV2 and J is TRBJ1-2; 8 nucleotides align to TRBD1. This CDR3 is 14 amino acids long. V gave up 6 bases and J gave up 6 bases; unmatched junction bases: 9. Germline V gene data show CDR1 as SNHLY and CDR2 as FYNNEI.

The chain recombines TRBV10-1 with TRBJ1-5; the match to TRBD1 covers 9 bases. Germline V gene lookup returns CDR1 WNHNN and CDR2 SYGVQD (reference sequence). Trimming at V came to 3 bases and at J to 7 bases, leaving 16 bases not matched to a gene. The CDR3 extends over 18 amino acids. The CDR3: CASSERDREIGERQPQHF. CDR3 coding DNA: TGCGCCAGCAGTGAAAGGGACAGGGAAATAGGGGAGAGACAGCCCCAGCATTTT.